This entry describes one T cell receptor (beta chain). Its target is unknown. The sample is drawn from a study of cytomegalovirus exposure and HLA in healthy donors. General study findings and limits: Earlier analysis looked at TCR beta V segments, and most were productive about 87% or about 30% of the time.

Amplification used 60 Vbeta primers and 13 Jbeta primers. Some clones are missing from TCRdb's copy, which holds only in-frame ones; the method was immunoSEQ multiplex PCR. The sample lists around 190,000 clones, 70% to 85% occurring once. Germline V gene sequence: CDR1 MNHNS, CDR2 SASEGT. With 6 bases removed from V and 3 bases from J, the gap between germline ends came to 11 bases. This CDR3 region has 13 residues. The receptor was derived from a middle-aged woman in good health and CMV-seronegative. The sequencing sample was made of PBMCs. The chain couples TRBV6-1 to TRBJ1-2, with a tentative D call TRBD1 (5 bases). The CDR3 spells CASSGPGDYGYTF. The CDR3 DNA reads as TGTGCCAGCAGCGGACCGGGGGACTATGGCTACACCTTC.